One and the same sample provided the 24 T cell receptor beta chains below, sequenced in a study of blood T cell repertoires in COVID-19 (dated by TCRdb to 2018 to 2021). The library was obtained by the immunoSEQ multiplex PCR assay. TCRdb's version of the immuneACCESS table is confined to in-frame rearrangements and falls short of the full clone set. An unresolved V gene accounts for under half of the shortfall where checked; the remainder is of unknown origin. Recorded for this sample are about 190,000 clones; approximately 84% of them occurred a single time. In total, the top ten clones hold approximately 3% of the sample. The sample taken for sequencing was PBMCs or T cells enriched from blood (not recorded which). The receptor set was obtained from a woman between 25 and 40 years old who had recovered from COVID-19.

The rearrangement uses TRBV29-1 and TRBJ2-2; D might be TRBD1 (6 bases). V gave up 5 bases and J gave up 5 bases, with 18 bases separating them. The CDR3 length is 15 residues. Germline lookup yields CDR1 SQVTM and CDR2 ANQGSEA. CDR3 amino acids: CSVKGQGQRTGELFF. CDR3 bases: TGCAGCGTTAAGGGCCAGGGGCAGAGGACCGGGGAGCTGTTTTTT.

The DNA for the CDR3 is TGTGCTAGTGGCACCGGGGTGAACACTGAAGCTTTCTTT. This encodes CASGTGVNTEAFF. The V call is TRBV12-5, the J call TRBJ1-1, with no clear D. CDR1 is LGHNT, CDR2 FRNRAP, per germline. The CDR3 spans 13 residues. Trimming left V 6 bases short and J 0 bases short, with 8 bases between.

This clone turned up a few times. This chain connects TRBV18 to TRBJ2-7, with 7 bases aligning to TRBD1. The CDR3 length is 15 residues. The J segment lost 0 bases and the V segment lost 5 bases, leaving 7 bases of the junction unmatched. Germline CDR1 is KGHSH and CDR2 is LQKENI. The CDR3 DNA is TGTGCCAGCTCAACCGACAGGGAGTACTCCTACGAGCAGTACTTC. Amino acids: CASSTDREYSYEQYF.

The chain uses TRBV5-4 and TRBJ2-2; 9 nucleotides match TRBD2. Trimming took 0 bases from V and 0 from J; bases not matched to a gene: 9. Germline V gene sequence: CDR1 SGHNT, CDR2 YYREEE (reference sequence). The CDR3 totals 19 residues. The CDR3 protein is CASSLGGGRASTNTGELFF. The CDR3 region has the DNA TGTGCCAGCAGCTTGGGGGGCGGGAGGGCATCCACGAACACCGGGGAGCTGTTTTTT.

In regard to this clone: Other DNA sequences within the sample encode an identical CDR3. The genes are TRBV4-1 and TRBJ1-2, with 9 bases identical to TRBD1. CDR1 MGHRA and CDR2 YSYEKL come from the germline V gene. This CDR3 contains 13 residues. Losses at the gene ends were 3 bases for V and 4 bases for J; bases not matched to a gene: 0. CDR3: CASSQTGGYGYTF. Here the CDR3 DNA reads TGCGCCAGCAGCCAGACAGGGGGCTATGGCTACACCTTC.

The gene calls are TRBV18 and TRBJ2-1, with a weak D call TRBD2 (6 bases). The CDR3 extends over 12 amino acids. Germline V CDR1 and CDR2: KGHSH, LQKENI. V gave up 3 bases and J gave up 9 bases, with 9 bases separating them. The CDR3 DNA follows: TGTGCCAGCTCACCGGAGGGAGTTGAGCAGTTCTTC. Translating it yields CASSPEGVEQFF.

V usage is TRBV10-1 and J usage is TRBJ2-5; tentatively, D is TRBD1 (5 bases). This CDR3 spans 13 amino acids. Trimming removed 2 bases from V and 5 bases from J, with 9 bases in between. CDR1 and CDR2 from the germline V gene are WNHNN and SYGVQD (reference sequence). The CDR3 protein is CASSEGRGETQYF. DNA of the CDR3: TGCGCCAGCAGTGAGGGAAGGGGCGAGACCCAGTACTTC.

This clone was seen a few times. This rearrangement joins TRBV9 to TRBJ1-6, with no clear D. The length of the CDR3 is 14 residues. CDR1 and CDR2 from the germline V gene are SGDLS and YYNGEE. Trimming left V 0 bases short and J 10 bases short, with 11 bases between. The CDR3 sequence: CASSVGGEASPLHF. The CDR3, as DNA: TGTGCCAGCAGCGTAGGTGGGGAGGCATCACCCCTCCACTTT.

The rearrangement uses TRBV28 and TRBJ1-4; D is undetermined. Germline V lookup: CDR1 MDHEN, CDR2 SYDVKM. CDR3 length equals 14 residues. V lost 5 bases and J lost 4, with 11 bases in between. CDR3 bases: TGTGCCAGCAGTAACATACAGAATAATGAAAAACTGTTTTTT. It is translated as CASSNIQNNEKLFF. Based on the CDR3 plus reference TRBV28 and TRBJ1-4, the full variable domain is DVKVTQSSRYLVKRTGEKVFLECVQDMDHENMFWYRQDPGLGLRLIYFSYDVKMKEKGDIPEGYSVSREKKERFSLILESASTNQTSMYLCASSNIQNNEKLFFGSGTQLSVL.

This clone was seen only a few times. V is TRBV2 and J is TRBJ2-7; 8 positions agree with TRBD2. Unmatched junction bases numbered 7, after V lost 6 bases and J lost 6 bases. Germline assignment: CDR1 SNHLY and CDR2 FYNNEI. The CDR3 consists of 13 residues. The CDR3 nucleotides are TGTGCCAGCAGCACAACACTAGCGGCCGAGCAGTACGTC. It encodes CASSTTLAAEQYV.

CDR3 sequence (DNA): TGTGCCAGCAGTTTATCGGAGGGGTTGAGCTACGAGCAGTACTTC. This encodes CASSLSEGLSYEQYF. The chain has TRBV27 and TRBJ2-7, with TRBD2 as a possible D gene (6 bases). Germline V gene lookup returns CDR1 MNHEY and CDR2 SMNVEV (reference sequence). Trimming shortened V by 0 bases and J by 3 bases, and 12 bases separated the two germline ends. This CDR3 is 15 amino acids long.

V and J are TRBV19 and TRBJ1-2; possibly TRBD1 for D (5 bases). Per germline, CDR1 LNHDA and CDR2 SQIVND (reference sequence). Trimming took off 6 bases at V and 4 bases at J, with 12 bases between the two ends. This CDR3 contains 13 residues. As DNA, the CDR3 is TGTGCCAGTAGGGACACCTCAAGCTATGGCTACACCTTC. Its protein is CASRDTSSYGYTF. Full variable domain (missing parts from reference TRBV19 and TRBJ1-2): DGGITQSPKYLFRKEGQNVTLSCEQNLNHDAMYWYRQDPGQGLRLIYYSQIVNDFQKGDIAEGYSVSREKKESFPLTVTSAQKNPTAFYLCASRDTSSYGYTFGSGTRLTVV.

The chain employs TRBV2 and TRBJ2-7; D uncertain. Germline lookup yields CDR1 SNHLY and CDR2 FYNNEI. The V gene lost 5 bases and the J gene lost 7 bases, with 15 bases spanning the gap. The CDR3 is made up of 13 amino acids. The CDR3 sequence: CASSYNPFGEQYV. CDR3 nucleotides: TGTGCCAGCAGTTATAACCCCTTCGGGGAGCAGTACGTC.

This sequence joins TRBV7-3 and TRBJ2-3; no reliable D call. CDR3 size: 13 residues. The germline gives CDR1 SGHTA, CDR2 FQGTGA. Trimming cost V 0 bases and J 4 bases, with 5 bases left between them. CDR3 nucleotides: TGTGCCAGCAGCTTAACCGGAGCAGATACGCAGTATTTT. It codes for CASSLTGADTQYF. The whole variable domain, filled in from reference TRBV7-3 and TRBJ2-3, reads GAGVSQTPSNKVTEKGKYVELRCDPISGHTALYWYRQSLGQGPEFLIYFQGTGAADDSGLPNDRFFAVRPEGSVSTLKIQRTERGDSAVYLCASSLTGADTQYFGPGTRLTVL.

The genes are TRBV29-1 and TRBJ1-2; weak D call: TRBD1 (5 bases). The CDR3 loop spans 12 amino acids. From germline, CDR1 is SQVTM and CDR2 ANQGSEA. Trimming removed 3 bases at V and 6 bases at J, with 11 bases between. This chain's CDR3 is CSVDVRVDGYTF. DNA of the CDR3: TGCAGCGTTGATGTCAGGGTCGATGGCTACACCTTC.

V and J are TRBV5-1 and TRBJ1-5; D remains ambiguous. Between the trimmed V and J ends, which lost 4 bases and 2 bases, there was a span of 19 bases. The CDR3 is 17 amino acids. Germline CDR1 and CDR2: SGHRS and YFSETQ. As DNA, the CDR3 is TGCGCCAGCAGCCCAGGACCAGCGGTTGGCGGCAATCAGCCCCAGCATTTT. This sequence encodes CASSPGPAVGGNQPQHF. The variable domain in full, with the rest retrieved from reference TRBV5-1 and TRBJ1-5, is KAGVTQTPRYLIKTRGQQVTLSCSPISGHRSVSWYQQTPGQGLQFLFEYFSETQRNKGNFPGRFSGRQFSNSRSEMNVSTLELGDSALYLCASSPGPAVGGNQPQHFGDGTRLSIL.

The CDR3 protein is CASSGRDWGYEQYV. For the CDR3, the DNA is TGTGCCAGCAGCGGCCGGGACTGGGGCTACGAGCAGTACGTC. This chain links TRBV11-2 with TRBJ2-7; D may be TRBD2 (6 bases). Trimming stripped 5 bases from V and 3 bases from J, with 14 bases between. From germline, CDR1 is SGHAT and CDR2 FQNNGV. The CDR3 is 14 residues long.

J is TRBJ2-7 and V is TRBV28, with no clear D. CDR1 MDHEN and CDR2 SYDVKM come from the germline V gene. V lost 7 bases and J lost 0, with 7 bases in between. The CDR3 covers 12 residues. In DNA, the CDR3 is TGTGCCAGCACGGGTGTCTCCTACGAGCAGTACTTC. It encodes CASTGVSYEQYF.

The chain employs TRBV27 and TRBJ2-7; D gene unclear. The CDR3 contains 14 residues. V lost 6 bases and J 6 bases, leaving 18 bases between the germline ends. The germline CDR1 and CDR2 sequences are MNHEY and SMNVEV (reference sequence). In DNA form, the CDR3 reads TGTGCCAGCAGGGCCCTGACTGTGCCTGGCGAGCAGTACGTC. Protein: CASRALTVPGEQYV.

The chain couples TRBV28 to TRBJ2-7; TRBD1 might be the D (5 bases). The CDR3 extends over 13 amino acids. V lost 2 bases and J lost 6, with 11 bases in between. Germline V CDR1 and CDR2: MDHEN, SYDVKM. The CDR3 spells CASSLIQGVEQYF. For the CDR3, the DNA is TGTGCCAGCAGTTTAATTCAGGGTGTCGAGCAGTACTTC.

The chain is built from TRBV6-1 and TRBJ1-2, with no clear D. The V end lost 2 bases, the J end lost 1 base, and 11 bases lay between the germline ends. The CDR3 has 15 residues. Germline V gives CDR1 MNHNS, CDR2 SASEGT. The CDR3 loop is CASSELTAFNYGYTF. In nucleotides, the CDR3 is TGTGCCAGCAGTGAACTCACAGCTTTTAACTATGGCTACACCTTC.

The CDR3 nucleotides read TGTGCCAGCAGCTTAGGTGGGACAGGGGTCACCGGAAACACCATATATTTT. This encodes CASSLGGTGVTGNTIYF. The chain couples TRBV11-2 to TRBJ1-3; 10 positions match TRBD1. This CDR3 comprises 17 residues. The ends lost 1 base at V and 4 bases at J; junction bases unmatched: 7. Germline assignment: CDR1 SGHAT and CDR2 FQNNGV.

The rearrangement links TRBV19 to TRBJ1-1; TRBD1 matches at 10 bases. Germline assignment: CDR1 LNHDA and CDR2 SQIVND (reference sequence). V gave up 10 bases and J gave up 4 bases; unmatched junction bases: 15. CDR3 size: 16 residues. This CDR3 is CATRPGTGAGGTEAFF. The CDR3 coding sequence is TGTGCCACCAGACCCGGGACAGGGGCCGGGGGCACTGAAGCTTTCTTT.

The J gene is TRBJ2-6, the V gene TRBV19; weak D call: TRBD1 (5 bases). The V and J ends lost 5 bases and 0 bases respectively, with 11 bases between them. The CDR3 is made up of 16 amino acids. Germline CDR1 is LNHDA and CDR2 is SQIVND (reference sequence). The CDR3 bases are TGTGCCAGTAGTTCCGACAGTAACTCTGGGGCCAACGTCCTGACTTTC. Translation: CASSSDSNSGANVLTF.